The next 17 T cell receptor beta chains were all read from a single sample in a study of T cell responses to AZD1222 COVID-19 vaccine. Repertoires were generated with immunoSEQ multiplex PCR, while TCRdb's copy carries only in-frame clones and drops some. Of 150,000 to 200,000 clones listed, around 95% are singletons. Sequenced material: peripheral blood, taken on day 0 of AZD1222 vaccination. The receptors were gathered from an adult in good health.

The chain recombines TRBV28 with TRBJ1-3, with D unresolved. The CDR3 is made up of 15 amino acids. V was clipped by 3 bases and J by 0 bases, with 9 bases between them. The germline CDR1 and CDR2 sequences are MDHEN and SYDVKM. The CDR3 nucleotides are TGTGCCAGCAGTTTCCGTCCCGGCTCTGGAAACACCATATATTTT. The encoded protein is CASSFRPGSGNTIYF.

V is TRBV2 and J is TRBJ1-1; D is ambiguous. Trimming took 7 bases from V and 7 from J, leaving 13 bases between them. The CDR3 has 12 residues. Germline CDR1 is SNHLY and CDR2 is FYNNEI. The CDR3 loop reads CASIFSKGEAFF. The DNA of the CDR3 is TGTGCCAGCATTTTCTCCAAAGGTGAAGCTTTCTTT.

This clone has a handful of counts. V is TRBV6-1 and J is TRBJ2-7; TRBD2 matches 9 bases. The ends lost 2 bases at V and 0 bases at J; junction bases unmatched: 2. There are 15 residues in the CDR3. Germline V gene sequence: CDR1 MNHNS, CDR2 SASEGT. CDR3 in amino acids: CASSEKLAGSYEQYF. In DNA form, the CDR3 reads TGTGCCAGCAGTGAAAAACTAGCGGGCTCCTACGAGCAGTACTTC.

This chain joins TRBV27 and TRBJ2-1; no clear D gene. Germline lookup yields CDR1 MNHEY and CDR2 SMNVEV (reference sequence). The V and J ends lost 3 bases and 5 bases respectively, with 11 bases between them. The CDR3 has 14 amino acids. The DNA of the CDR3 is TGTGCCAGCAGTTTGGGAAGAACTGACAATGAGCAGTTCTTC. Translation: CASSLGRTDNEQFF.

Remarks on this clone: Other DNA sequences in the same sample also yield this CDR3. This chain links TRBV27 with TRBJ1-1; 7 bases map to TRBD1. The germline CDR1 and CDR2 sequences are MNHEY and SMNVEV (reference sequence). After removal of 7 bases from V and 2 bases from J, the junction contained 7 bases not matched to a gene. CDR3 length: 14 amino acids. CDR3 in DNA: TGTGCCAGCACCCTCCGAGGGGGCAACACTGAAGCTTTCTTT. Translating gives CASTLRGGNTEAFF.

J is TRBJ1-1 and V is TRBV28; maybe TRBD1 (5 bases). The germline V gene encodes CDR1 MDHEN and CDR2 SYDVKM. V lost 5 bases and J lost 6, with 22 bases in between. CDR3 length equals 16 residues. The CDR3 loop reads CASSQQGAATGPEAFF. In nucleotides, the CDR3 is TGTGCCAGCAGTCAACAAGGGGCGGCCACGGGGCCTGAAGCTTTCTTT.

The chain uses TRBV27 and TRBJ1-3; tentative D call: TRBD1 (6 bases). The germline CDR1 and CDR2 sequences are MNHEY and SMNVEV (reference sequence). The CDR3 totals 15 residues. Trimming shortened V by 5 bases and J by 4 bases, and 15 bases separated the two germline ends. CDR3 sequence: CASSLNMGAGNTIYF. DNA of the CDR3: TGTGCCAGCAGTCTAAATATGGGGGCCGGAAACACCATATATTTT.

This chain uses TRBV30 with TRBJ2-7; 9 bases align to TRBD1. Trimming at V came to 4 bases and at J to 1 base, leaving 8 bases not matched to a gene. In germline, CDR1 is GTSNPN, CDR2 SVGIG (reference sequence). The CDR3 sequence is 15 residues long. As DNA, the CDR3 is TGTGCCTGGAACTATGGGGACAGGGTGTCCTACGAGCAGTACTTC. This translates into CAWNYGDRVSYEQYF.

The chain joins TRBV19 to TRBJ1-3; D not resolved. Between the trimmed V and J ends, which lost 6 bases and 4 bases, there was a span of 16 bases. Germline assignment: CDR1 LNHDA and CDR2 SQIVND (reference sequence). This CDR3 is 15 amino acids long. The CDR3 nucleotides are TGTGCCAGTAGCCGGGCGGCTCGCTCCGGAAACACCATATATTTT. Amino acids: CASSRAARSGNTIYF.

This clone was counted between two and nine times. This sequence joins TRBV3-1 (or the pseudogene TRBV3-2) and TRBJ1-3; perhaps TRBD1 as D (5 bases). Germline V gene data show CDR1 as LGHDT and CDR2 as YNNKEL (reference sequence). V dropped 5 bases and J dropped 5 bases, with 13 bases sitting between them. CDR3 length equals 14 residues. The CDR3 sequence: CASSDPGSRNTIYF. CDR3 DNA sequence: TGTGCCAGCAGCGACCCAGGGAGCAGAAACACCATATATTTT.

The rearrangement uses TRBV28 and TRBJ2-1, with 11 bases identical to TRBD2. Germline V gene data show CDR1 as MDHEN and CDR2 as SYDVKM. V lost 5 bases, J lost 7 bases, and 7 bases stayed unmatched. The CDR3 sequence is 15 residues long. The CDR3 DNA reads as TGTGCCAGCAGTACTAGCGGGAGTCGTAGGAATGAGCAGTTCTTC. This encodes CASSTSGSRRNEQFF.

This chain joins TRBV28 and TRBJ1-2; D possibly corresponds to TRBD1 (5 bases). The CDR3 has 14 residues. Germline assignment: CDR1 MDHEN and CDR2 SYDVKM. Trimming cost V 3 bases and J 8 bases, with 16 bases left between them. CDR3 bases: TGTGCCAGCAGTTTTCCTACAGGAGGCTGGGGCTACACCTTC. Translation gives CASSFPTGGWGYTF.

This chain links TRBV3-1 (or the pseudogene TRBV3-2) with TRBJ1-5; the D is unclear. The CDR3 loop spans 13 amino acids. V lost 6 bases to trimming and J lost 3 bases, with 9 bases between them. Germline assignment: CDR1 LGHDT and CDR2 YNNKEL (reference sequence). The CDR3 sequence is CASSPGSNQPQHF. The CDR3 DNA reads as TGTGCCAGCAGTCCAGGTTCCAATCAGCCCCAGCATTTT.

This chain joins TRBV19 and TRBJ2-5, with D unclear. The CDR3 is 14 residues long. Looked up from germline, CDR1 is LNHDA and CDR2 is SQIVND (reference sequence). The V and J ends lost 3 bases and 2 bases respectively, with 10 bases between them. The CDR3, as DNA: TGTGCCAGTAGTATGGGTCGCTCACAAGAGACCCAGTACTTC. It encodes CASSMGRSQETQYF.

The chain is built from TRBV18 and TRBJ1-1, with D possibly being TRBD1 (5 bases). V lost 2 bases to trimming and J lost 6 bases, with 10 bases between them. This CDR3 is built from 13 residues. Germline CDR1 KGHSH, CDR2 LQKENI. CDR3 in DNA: TGTGCCAGCTCACCAACCGGGGCCCCTGAAGCTTTCTTT. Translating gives CASSPTGAPEAFF.

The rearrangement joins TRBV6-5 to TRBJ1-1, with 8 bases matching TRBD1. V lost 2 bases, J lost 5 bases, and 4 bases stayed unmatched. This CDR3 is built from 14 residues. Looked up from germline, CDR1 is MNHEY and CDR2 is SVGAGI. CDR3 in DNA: TGTGCCAGCAGTTACGACAGGGGAGTTACTGAAGCTTTCTTT. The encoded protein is CASSYDRGVTEAFF.

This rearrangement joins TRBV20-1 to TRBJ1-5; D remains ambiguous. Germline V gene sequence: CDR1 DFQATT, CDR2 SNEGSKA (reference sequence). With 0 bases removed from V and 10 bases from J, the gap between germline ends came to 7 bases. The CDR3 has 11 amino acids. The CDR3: CSARDELPQHF. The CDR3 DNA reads TGCAGTGCTAGAGATGAGCTCCCCCAGCATTTT.